A single sample is the source of the 5 T cell receptor beta chains below, sequenced in a study of blood T cell repertoires in COVID-19. Method: immunoSEQ multiplex PCR; TCRdb's copy keeps in-frame clones and lacks some. The sample yields over 350,000 clones, approximately 89% seen once. Source material: PBMCs or T cells enriched from blood (not recorded which). These receptors originate from a woman aged 40-49 years who had been exposed to COVID-19.

J is TRBJ2-6 and V is TRBV6-2 or TRBV6-3; TRBD2 matches 8 bases. The CDR3 contains 18 residues. In germline, CDR1 is MNHEY, CDR2 SVGEGT. Trimming cost V 6 bases and J 0 bases; bases outside gene matches: 10. CDR3 region: CASSEELAAFSGANVLTF. The CDR3 nucleotides read TGTGCCAGCAGCGAAGAACTAGCGGCGTTCTCTGGGGCCAACGTCCTGACTTTC.

This clone has just one count. The V gene is TRBV5-4, the J gene TRBJ1-2; D unresolved. The CDR3 totals 14 residues. V lost 4 bases, J lost 7 bases, and 17 bases lay in between. Germline loops: CDR1 SGHNT, CDR2 YYREEE (reference sequence). This CDR3 is CASSIPGPLFGYTF. The CDR3 DNA follows: TGTGCCAGCAGCATTCCGGGTCCGCTCTTTGGCTACACCTTC.

V usage is TRBV7-8 and J usage is TRBJ1-6; 9 bases are a match to TRBD1. CDR1 and CDR2 from the germline V gene are SGHVS and FQNEAQ. V lost 5 bases to trimming and J lost 1 base; unmatched junction nucleotides: 9. The CDR3 covers 18 residues. The CDR3 coding sequence is TGTGCCAGCAGCAAAAGACCGGGACAGGGTTCCTATAATTCACCCCTCCACTTT. It is translated as CASSKRPGQGSYNSPLHF.

The rearrangement uses TRBV2 and TRBJ1-1; 8 bases line up with TRBD1. The V segment lost 6 bases and the J segment 7 bases; nucleotides outside the gene matches: 4. Looked up from germline, CDR1 is SNHLY and CDR2 is FYNNEI. There are 12 residues in the CDR3. CDR3 coding DNA: TGTGCCAGCAGGCAGGGGGCGCTTGAAGCTTTCTTT. Translating gives CASRQGALEAFF.

The chain carries TRBV2 and TRBJ2-5, with 10 bases matching TRBD2. The CDR3 is made up of 15 amino acids. With V trimmed by 6 bases and J by 2 bases, 6 bases remained unmatched. In germline, CDR1 is SNHLY, CDR2 FYNNEI. The CDR3 nucleotides read TGTGCCAGCAGAGCGGGGGGGGAGAATCAAGAGACCCAGTACTTC. As protein: CASRAGGENQETQYF.